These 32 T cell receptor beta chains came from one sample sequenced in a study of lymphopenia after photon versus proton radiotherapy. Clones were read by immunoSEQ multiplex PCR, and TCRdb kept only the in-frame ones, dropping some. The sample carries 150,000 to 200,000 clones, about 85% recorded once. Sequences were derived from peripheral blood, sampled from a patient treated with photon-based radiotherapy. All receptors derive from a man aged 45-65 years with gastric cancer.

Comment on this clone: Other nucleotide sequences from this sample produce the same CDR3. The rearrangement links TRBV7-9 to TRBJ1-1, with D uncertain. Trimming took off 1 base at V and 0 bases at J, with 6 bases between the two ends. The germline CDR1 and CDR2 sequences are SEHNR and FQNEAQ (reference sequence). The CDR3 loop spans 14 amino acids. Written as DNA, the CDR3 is TGTGCCAGCAGCTTAGTCGCTCTGAACACTGAAGCTTTCTTT. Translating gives CASSLVALNTEAFF.

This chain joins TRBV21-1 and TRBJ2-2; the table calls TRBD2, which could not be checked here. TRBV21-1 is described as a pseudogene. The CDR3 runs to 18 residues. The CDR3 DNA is TGTGCCAGCATCTCGGGACTAGCGGGGGGAGCGAACACCGGGGAGCTGTTTTTT. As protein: CASISGLAGGANTGELFF.

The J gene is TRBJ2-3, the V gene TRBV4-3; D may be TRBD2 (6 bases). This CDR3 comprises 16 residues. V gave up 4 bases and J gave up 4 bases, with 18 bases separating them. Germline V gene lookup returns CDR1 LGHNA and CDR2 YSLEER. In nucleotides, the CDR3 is TGCGCCAGCAGCCCCTTTGCGGAGGGCGGGGCAGATACGCAGTATTTT. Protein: CASSPFAEGGADTQYF.

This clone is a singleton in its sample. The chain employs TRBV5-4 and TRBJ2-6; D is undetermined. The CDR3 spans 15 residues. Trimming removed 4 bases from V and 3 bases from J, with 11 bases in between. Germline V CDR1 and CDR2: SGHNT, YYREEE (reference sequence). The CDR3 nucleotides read TGTGCCAGCAGCCCTAGGACGGTTGGGGCCAACGTCCTGACTTTC. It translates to CASSPRTVGANVLTF.

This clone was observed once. This CDR3 is CATSRDTSGEQYF. The CDR3 nucleotides are TGTGCCACCAGCAGAGATACCTCGGGGGAGCAGTACTTC. The V gene is TRBV15, the J gene TRBJ2-7; perhaps TRBD2 as D (5 bases). Germline V lookup: CDR1 LNHNV, CDR2 YYDKDF (reference sequence). This CDR3 is 13 amino acids long. The V and J ends lost 0 bases and 7 bases respectively, with 10 bases between them.

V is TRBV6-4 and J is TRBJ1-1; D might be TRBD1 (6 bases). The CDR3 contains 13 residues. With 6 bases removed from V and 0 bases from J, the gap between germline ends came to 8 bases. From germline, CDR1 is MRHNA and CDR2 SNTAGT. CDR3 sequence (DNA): TGTGCCAGCAGGCAGGGGTTGAACACTGAAGCTTTCTTT. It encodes CASRQGLNTEAFF.

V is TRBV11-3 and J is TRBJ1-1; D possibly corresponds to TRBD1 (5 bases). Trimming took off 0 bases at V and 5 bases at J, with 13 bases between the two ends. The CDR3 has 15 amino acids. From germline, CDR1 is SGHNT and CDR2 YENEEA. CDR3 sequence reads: CASSLDASKGTEAFF. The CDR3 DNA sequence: TGTGCCAGCAGCTTAGACGCGTCCAAGGGGACTGAAGCTTTCTTT.

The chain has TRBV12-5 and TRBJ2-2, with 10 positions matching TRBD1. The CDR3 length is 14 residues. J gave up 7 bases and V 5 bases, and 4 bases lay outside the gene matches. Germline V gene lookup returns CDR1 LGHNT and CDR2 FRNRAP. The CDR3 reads CASGRGQGGGELFF. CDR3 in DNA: TGTGCTAGTGGTCGAGGACAGGGGGGCGGGGAGCTGTTTTTT.

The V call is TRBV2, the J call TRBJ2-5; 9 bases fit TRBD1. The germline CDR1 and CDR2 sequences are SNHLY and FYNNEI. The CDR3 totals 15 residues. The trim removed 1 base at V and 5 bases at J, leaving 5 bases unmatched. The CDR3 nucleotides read TGTGCCAGCAGTGAAGGGACAGGGGTCCGGGAGACCCAGTACTTC. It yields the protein CASSEGTGVRETQYF.

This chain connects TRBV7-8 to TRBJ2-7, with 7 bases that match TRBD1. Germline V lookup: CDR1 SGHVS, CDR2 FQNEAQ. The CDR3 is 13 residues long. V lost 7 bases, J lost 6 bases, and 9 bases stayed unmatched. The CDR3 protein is CASTPTGRGEQYF. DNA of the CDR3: TGTGCCAGCACCCCGACAGGGAGAGGCGAGCAGTACTTC.

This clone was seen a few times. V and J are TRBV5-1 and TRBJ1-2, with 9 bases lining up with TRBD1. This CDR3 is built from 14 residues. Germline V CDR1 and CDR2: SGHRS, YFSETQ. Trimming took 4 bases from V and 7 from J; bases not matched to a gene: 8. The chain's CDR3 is CASSVGQGGSGYTF. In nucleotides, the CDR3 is TGCGCCAGCAGCGTGGGACAGGGAGGATCTGGCTACACCTTC.

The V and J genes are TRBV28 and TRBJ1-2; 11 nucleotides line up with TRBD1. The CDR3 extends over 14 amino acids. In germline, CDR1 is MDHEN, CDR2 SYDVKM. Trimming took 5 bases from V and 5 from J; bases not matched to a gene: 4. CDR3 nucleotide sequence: TGTGCCAGCAGTGGCCGGGACAGGGGGTATGGCTACACCTTC. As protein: CASSGRDRGYGYTF.

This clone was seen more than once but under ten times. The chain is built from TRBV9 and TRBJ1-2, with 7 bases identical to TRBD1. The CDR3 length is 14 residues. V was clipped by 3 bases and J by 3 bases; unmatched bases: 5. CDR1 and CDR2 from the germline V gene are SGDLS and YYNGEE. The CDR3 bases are TGTGCCAGCAGCGCCCAACAGGGGTACTATGGCTACACCTTC. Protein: CASSAQQGYYGYTF.

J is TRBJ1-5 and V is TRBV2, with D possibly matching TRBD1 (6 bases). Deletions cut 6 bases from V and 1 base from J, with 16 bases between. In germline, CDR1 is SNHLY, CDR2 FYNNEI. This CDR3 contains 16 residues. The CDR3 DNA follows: TGTGCCAGCAGGTACAGGGTGGTCGGAAGCAATCAGCCCCAGCATTTT. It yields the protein CASRYRVVGSNQPQHF.

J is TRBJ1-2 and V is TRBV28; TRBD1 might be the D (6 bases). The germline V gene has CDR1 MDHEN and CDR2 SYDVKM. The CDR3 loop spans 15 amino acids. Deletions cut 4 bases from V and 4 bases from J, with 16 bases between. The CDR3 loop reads CASSSPGGPLYGYTF. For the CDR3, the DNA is TGTGCCAGCAGTTCCCCTGGGGGCCCTCTCTATGGCTACACCTTC.

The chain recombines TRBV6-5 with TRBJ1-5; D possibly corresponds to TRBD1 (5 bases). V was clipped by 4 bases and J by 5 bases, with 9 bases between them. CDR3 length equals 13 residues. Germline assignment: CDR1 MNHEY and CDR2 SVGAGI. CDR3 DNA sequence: TGTGCCAGCAGTTCCAGGGAAGATCAGCCCCAGCATTTT. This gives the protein CASSSREDQPQHF.

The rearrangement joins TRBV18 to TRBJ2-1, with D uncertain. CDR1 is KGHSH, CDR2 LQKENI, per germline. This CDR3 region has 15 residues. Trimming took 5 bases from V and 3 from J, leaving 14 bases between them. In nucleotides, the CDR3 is TGTGCCAGCTCATCATCCGTGTCCCACTACAATGAGCAGTTCTTC. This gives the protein CASSSSVSHYNEQFF.

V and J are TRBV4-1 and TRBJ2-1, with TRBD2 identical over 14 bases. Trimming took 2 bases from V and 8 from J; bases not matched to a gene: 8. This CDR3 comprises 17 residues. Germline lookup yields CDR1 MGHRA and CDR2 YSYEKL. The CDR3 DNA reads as TGCGCCAGCAGCCAACCGACTAGCGGGAGGGCGTACTATGAGCAGTTCTTC. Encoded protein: CASSQPTSGRAYYEQFF.

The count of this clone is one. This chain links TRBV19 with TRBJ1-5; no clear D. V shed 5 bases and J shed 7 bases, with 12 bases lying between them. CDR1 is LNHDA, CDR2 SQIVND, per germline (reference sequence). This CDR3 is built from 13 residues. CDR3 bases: TGTGCCAGTAGTGGGGATCCGTGGCAGCCCCAGCATTTT. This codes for CASSGDPWQPQHF.

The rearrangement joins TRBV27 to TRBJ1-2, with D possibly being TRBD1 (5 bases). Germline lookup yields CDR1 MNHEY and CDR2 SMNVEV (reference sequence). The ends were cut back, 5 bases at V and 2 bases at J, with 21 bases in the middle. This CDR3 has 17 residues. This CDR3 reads CASSIAGPIKGNYGYTF. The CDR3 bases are TGTGCCAGCAGTATAGCGGGACCTATCAAAGGCAACTATGGCTACACCTTC.

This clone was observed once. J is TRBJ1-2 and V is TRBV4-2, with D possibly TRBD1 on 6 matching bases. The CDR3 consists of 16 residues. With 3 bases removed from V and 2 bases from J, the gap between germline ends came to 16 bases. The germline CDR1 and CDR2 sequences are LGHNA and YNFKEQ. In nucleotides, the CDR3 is TGTGCCAGCAGCCATTTGCCGACAGGCTTAAACTATGGCTACACCTTC. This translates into CASSHLPTGLNYGYTF.

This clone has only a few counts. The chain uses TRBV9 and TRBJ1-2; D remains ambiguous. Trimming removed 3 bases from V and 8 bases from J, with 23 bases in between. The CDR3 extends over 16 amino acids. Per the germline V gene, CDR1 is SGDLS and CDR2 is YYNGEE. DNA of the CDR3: TGTGCCAGCAGCGCTTCTGCGGCGGGAGCGCTCCGAGGCTACACCTTC. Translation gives CASSASAAGALRGYTF.

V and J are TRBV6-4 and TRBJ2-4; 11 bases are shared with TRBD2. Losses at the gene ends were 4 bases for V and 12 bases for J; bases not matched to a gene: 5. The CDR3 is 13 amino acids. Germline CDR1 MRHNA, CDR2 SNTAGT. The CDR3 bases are TGTGCCAGCAGTGCCCTAGCGGGGGGCTCTCAGTACTTC. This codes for CASSALAGGSQYF.

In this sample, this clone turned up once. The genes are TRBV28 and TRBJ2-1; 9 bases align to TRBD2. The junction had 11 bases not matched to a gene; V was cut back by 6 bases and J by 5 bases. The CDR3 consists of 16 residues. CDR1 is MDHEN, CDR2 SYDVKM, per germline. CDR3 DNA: TGTGCCAGCAGCGAACCCGGGACTAGCAGAGACAATGAGCAGTTCTTC. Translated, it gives CASSEPGTSRDNEQFF.

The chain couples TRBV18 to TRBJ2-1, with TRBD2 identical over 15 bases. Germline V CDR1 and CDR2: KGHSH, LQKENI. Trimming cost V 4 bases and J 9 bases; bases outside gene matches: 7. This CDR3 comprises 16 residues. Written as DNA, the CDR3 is TGTGCCAGCTCACTTATTGGACTAGCGGGAGGGGGTGAGCAGTTCTTC. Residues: CASSLIGLAGGGEQFF.

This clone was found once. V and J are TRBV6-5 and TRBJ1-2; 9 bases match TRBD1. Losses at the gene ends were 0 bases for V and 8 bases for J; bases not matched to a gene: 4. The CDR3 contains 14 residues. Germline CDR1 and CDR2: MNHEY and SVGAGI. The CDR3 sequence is CASSYSGTGRGYTF. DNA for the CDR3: TGTGCCAGCAGTTACTCGGGGACAGGGAGAGGCTACACCTTC.

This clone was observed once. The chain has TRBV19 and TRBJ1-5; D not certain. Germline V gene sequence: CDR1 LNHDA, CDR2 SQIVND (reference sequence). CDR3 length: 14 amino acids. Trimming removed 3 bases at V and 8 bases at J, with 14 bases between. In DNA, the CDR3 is TGTGCCAGTAGTATCACGACCTCTGGGGAGCCCCAGCATTTT. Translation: CASSITTSGEPQHF.

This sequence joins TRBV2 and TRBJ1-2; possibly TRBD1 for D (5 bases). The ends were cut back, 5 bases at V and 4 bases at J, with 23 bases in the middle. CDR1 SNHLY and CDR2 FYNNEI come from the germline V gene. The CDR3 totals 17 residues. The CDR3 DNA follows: TGTGCCAGCAGTAGACTAACCGGGGGAAGTAGCGGCTATGGCTACACCTTC. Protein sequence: CASSRLTGGSSGYGYTF.

CDR3 nucleotide sequence: TGTGCCAGCAGTGATCGTAGCAGGGTTTTTTCCTACGAGCAGTACTTC. Residues: CASSDRSRVFSYEQYF. The chain combines TRBV2 with TRBJ2-7, with D possibly matching TRBD1 (5 bases). V was cut by 3 bases and J by 1 base, with 16 bases left in between. Germline-derived CDR1 and CDR2 are SNHLY and FYNNEI. The CDR3 is 16 residues long.

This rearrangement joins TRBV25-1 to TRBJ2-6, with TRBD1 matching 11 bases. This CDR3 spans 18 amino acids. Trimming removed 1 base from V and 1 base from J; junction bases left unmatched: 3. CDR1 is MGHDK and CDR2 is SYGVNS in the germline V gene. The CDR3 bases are TGTGCCAGCAGTGAATGGGGACAGGGGGTATCTGGGGCCAACGTCCTGACTTTC. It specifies CASSEWGQGVSGANVLTF.

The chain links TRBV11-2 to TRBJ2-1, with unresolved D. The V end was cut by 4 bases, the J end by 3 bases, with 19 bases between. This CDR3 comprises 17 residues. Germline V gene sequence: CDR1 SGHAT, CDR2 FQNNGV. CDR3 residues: CASSSFFPATHYNEQFF. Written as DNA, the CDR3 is TGTGCCAGCAGCTCCTTCTTCCCGGCTACCCACTACAATGAGCAGTTCTTC.

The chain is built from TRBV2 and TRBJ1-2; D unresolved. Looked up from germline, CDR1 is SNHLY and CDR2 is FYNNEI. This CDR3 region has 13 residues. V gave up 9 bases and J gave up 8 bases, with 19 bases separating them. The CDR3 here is CASRVDGPGGYTF. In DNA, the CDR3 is TGTGCCAGTCGTGTCGACGGTCCGGGAGGCTACACCTTC.